This note documents a single TCR beta chain sequence. Source study methods: Reference gene primers were amplified, and this amplification served to estimate nucleated cell counts. Generated by immunoSEQ multiplex PCR, the TCRdb table keeps only in-frame clones and is missing some. The D gene and trimming were derived from the DNA, and the V and J assignments and clone size from that table. Among around 150,000 clones, 75% to 90% were seen once, and the ten largest hold approximately 12%. This entry belongs to a study of blood T cell repertoires in COVID-19. The specimen sequenced was PBMCs or T cells enriched from blood (not recorded which). The receptor was isolated from a woman aged 55-70 years who had recovered from COVID-19.

This CDR3 is CAWRLLDETQYF. The CDR3 DNA reads as TGTGCCTGGAGATTGCTAGACGAGACCCAGTACTTC. The chain uses TRBV30 and TRBJ2-5, with D unresolved. V dropped 3 bases and J dropped 5 bases, with 10 bases sitting between them. CDR1 and CDR2 (germline): GTSNPN, SVGIG (reference sequence). There are 12 residues in the CDR3.